These 25 T cell receptor beta chains came from one sample sequenced in a study of vaccination and CD4 T cells after COVID-19. Sequencing of DNA taken from cultured CD4+ T cells relied on the Oncomine TCR Beta short-read assay. Genomic DNA was extracted from cultured CD4+ T cells. TCRdb ran MiXCR on the PCR reads and lists one entry per CDR3 protein. The table shows about 10,000 distinct CDR3 sequences, with just under 35% occurring only once. As to treatment: roughly 11-day PBMC culture with coronavirus spike peptide pools or control peptides (ViraFEST assay). Harvesting of the unexposed donor's CD4+ T cells predated the COVID-19 pandemic (2011-2018). Their antigens are not known. Input material: CD4+ T cells from blood, cultured in vitro. The receptors were sampled from a human donor in good health.

Concerning this clonotype itself: The junction departs from the called germline gene at one end, perhaps through a read error. The chain employs TRBV20-1 and TRBJ1-6, with a possible D match to TRBD1 (5 bases). Germline CDR1 reads DFQATT; CDR2 reads SNEGSKA (reference sequence). The CDR3 has 17 amino acids. CDR3 in amino acids: CSAHLVQGEFDNSPPHF. CDR3 bases: TGCAGTGCCCATTTGGTCCAGGGAGAGTTTGATAATTCACCCCCCCACTTT.

This rearrangement joins TRBV11-2 to TRBJ2-7, with D maybe TRBD1 (6 bases). Trimming removed 0 bases from V and 6 bases from J, with 12 bases in between. This CDR3 has 14 residues. Germline V gene data show CDR1 as SGHAT and CDR2 as FQNNGV. The CDR3 is CASSLDRGGAEQYF. The CDR3 bases are TGTGCCAGCAGCTTAGACAGGGGTGGGGCCGAGCAGTACTTC.

This clonotype was observed a handful of times. The J gene is TRBJ2-5, the V gene TRBV10-3, with 7 bases identical to TRBD2. The CDR3 is 16 residues long. V lost 0 bases to trimming and J lost 4 bases; unmatched junction nucleotides: 8. CDR1 and CDR2 from the germline V gene are ENHRY and SYGVKD. This CDR3 reads CAISESRGGRVETQYF. Here the CDR3 DNA reads TGTGCCATCAGTGAGTCGCGCGGCGGGAGAGTAGAGACCCAGTACTTC.

The V and J genes are TRBV11-2 and TRBJ2-1; TRBD2 aligns across 11 bases. Germline V gene data show CDR1 as SGHAT and CDR2 as FQNNGV. The J segment lost 8 bases and the V segment lost 0 bases, leaving 6 bases of the junction unmatched. The CDR3 loop spans 16 amino acids. The CDR3 nucleotides read TGTGCCAGCAGCTTAGATAGCGGGAGGGCCGCATATGAGCAGTTCTTC. Residues: CASSLDSGRAAYEQFF. Filled out from reference TRBV11-2 and TRBJ2-1, the complete variable domain reads EAGVAQSPRYKIIEKRQSVAFWCNPISGHATLYWYQQILGQGPKLLIQFQNNGVVDDSQLPKDRFSAERLKGVDSTLKIQPAKLEDSAVYLCASSLDSGRAAYEQFFGPGTRLTVL.

This clonotype was detected a few times. The chain combines TRBV28 with TRBJ1-2, with 7 bases fitting TRBD1. J was trimmed by 2 bases and V by 6 bases; bases with no gene match: 9. The CDR3 consists of 15 residues. From germline, CDR1 is MDHEN and CDR2 SYDVKM. This chain's CDR3 is CASSPQGPRNYGYTF. Here the CDR3 DNA reads TGTGCCAGCAGCCCACAGGGGCCCAGGAACTATGGCTACACCTTC.

This clonotype was detected only a few times. The chain is built from TRBV20-1 and TRBJ2-7, with a weak D call TRBD2 (5 bases). The CDR3 is 14 amino acids. CDR1 and CDR2 from the germline V gene are DFQATT and SNEGSKA (reference sequence). V gave up 2 bases and J gave up 2 bases, with 13 bases separating them. The CDR3 here is CSARLSRVAYEQYF. CDR3 nucleotides: TGCAGTGCTAGACTTTCGCGGGTCGCCTACGAGCAGTACTTC.

The V and J genes are TRBV6-5 and TRBJ2-5; D is ambiguous. V was clipped by 3 bases and J by 4 bases, with 6 bases between them. The CDR3 covers 12 residues. From germline, CDR1 is MNHEY and CDR2 SVGAGI. Here the CDR3 DNA reads TGTGCCAGCAGTTATCCCCGAGAGACCCAGTACTTC. It encodes CASSYPRETQYF.

The chain is built from TRBV28 and TRBJ2-7; a possible D gene is TRBD1 (6 bases). The CDR3 spans 14 residues. V was shortened by 5 bases and J by 1 base, with 12 bases between the two germline ends. Germline-derived CDR1 and CDR2 are MDHEN and SYDVKM. The CDR3 reads CASSIWTASYEQYF. DNA of the CDR3: TGTGCCAGCAGTATCTGGACAGCTTCCTACGAGCAGTACTTC.

J is TRBJ2-7 and V is TRBV7-8; 8 nucleotides align to TRBD2. The CDR3 consists of 15 residues. Per the germline V gene, CDR1 is SGHVS and CDR2 is FQNEAQ. The V and J ends lost 5 bases and 5 bases, in that order; junction bases with no gene match: 11. The CDR3 protein is CASSMPGLGVHEQYF. DNA of the CDR3: TGTGCCAGCAGCATGCCGGGACTAGGTGTCCACGAGCAGTACTTC.

This chain uses TRBV27 with TRBJ1-2; the D is unclear. V shed 6 bases and J shed 5 bases, with 10 bases lying between them. The CDR3 runs 12 residues. CDR1 is MNHEY, CDR2 SMNVEV, per germline (reference sequence). The CDR3 DNA is TGTGCCAGCAGCCCTGGAAGATATGGCTACACCTTC. Amino acids: CASSPGRYGYTF.

This clonotype was detected only a few times. The chain has TRBV29-1 and TRBJ2-7, with 9 bases aligning to TRBD2. V was pared by 6 bases and J by 0 bases, with 6 bases of the junction left unmatched. The V gene's germline CDR1 is SQVTM and CDR2 ANQGSEA. This CDR3 spans 14 amino acids. CDR3 in amino acids: CSVGLAISSYEQYF. As DNA, the CDR3 is TGCAGCGTCGGACTAGCGATAAGCTCCTACGAGCAGTACTTC.

The V gene is TRBV28, the J gene TRBJ2-2, with D hard to call. This CDR3 spans 14 amino acids. Trimming pared 7 bases from V and 6 bases from J, leaving 15 bases between. The germline CDR1 and CDR2 sequences are MDHEN and SYDVKM. This CDR3 reads CASNQFRTAGELFF. CDR3 DNA sequence: TGTGCCAGCAATCAATTTAGGACGGCCGGGGAGCTGTTTTTT.

This clonotype was seen a few times. The rearrangement uses TRBV5-1 and TRBJ1-1; D ambiguous. With 1 base removed from V and 4 bases from J, the gap between germline ends came to 8 bases. This CDR3 is 13 amino acids long. CDR1 is SGHRS and CDR2 is YFSETQ in the germline V gene. CDR3 protein: CASSLSGITEAFF. The CDR3 coding sequence is TGCGCCAGCAGCTTGTCGGGCATCACTGAAGCTTTCTTT.

The CDR3 reads CAWNRANTGELFF. The CDR3 DNA reads TGTGCCTGGAACAGGGCGAACACCGGGGAGCTGTTTTTT. The J gene is TRBJ2-2, the V gene TRBV30; D is perhaps TRBD1 (6 bases). V was pared by 4 bases and J by 0 bases, with 6 bases between. The CDR3 has 13 amino acids. Germline CDR1 is GTSNPN and CDR2 is SVGIG (reference sequence).

This clonotype was seen a few times. The chain joins TRBV15 to TRBJ2-1; 8 positions agree with TRBD1. This CDR3 is 13 amino acids long. Germline trimming cut 4 bases from V and 9 bases from J; bases unmatched to any gene: 5. Germline CDR1 is LNHNV and CDR2 is YYDKDF (reference sequence). CDR3 in DNA: TGTGCCACCAGCATGGACAGGGTCGGTGAGCAGTTCTTC. It is translated as CATSMDRVGEQFF.

This chain connects TRBV2 to TRBJ1-2; D gene uncertain. The CDR3 covers 13 residues. The germline gives CDR1 SNHLY, CDR2 FYNNEI. V dropped 3 bases and J dropped 2 bases, with 7 bases sitting between them. CDR3 sequence reads: CASSDLQNYGYTF. CDR3 DNA: TGTGCCAGCAGTGACCTACAGAACTATGGCTACACCTTC.

This clonotype was observed a few times. Germline and junction disagree at one end, which may indicate a read error. CDR3 in amino acids: CASNLDRGAKNIQYF. CDR3 bases: TGTGCCAGCAACTTAGACAGGGGAGCCAAAAACATTCAGTACTTC. The chain couples TRBV7-2 to TRBJ2-4, with 8 bases aligning to TRBD1. Germline-derived CDR1 and CDR2 are SGHTA and FQGNSA. The CDR3 contains 15 residues.

V is TRBV7-3 and J is TRBJ2-2, with TRBD2 matching over 14 bases. CDR1 is SGHTA and CDR2 is FQGTGA in the germline V gene. V dropped 5 bases and J dropped 4; count of bases not matched to a gene: 6. The CDR3 is 17 residues long. DNA of the CDR3: TGTGCCAGCAGCCCCCGACTAGCGGGGGGGGGCACCGGGGAGCTGTTTTTT. It yields the protein CASSPRLAGGGTGELFF.

The rearrangement joins TRBV2 to TRBJ2-5; 11 bases map to TRBD2. V shed 6 bases and J 3 bases; nucleotides not matched to a gene: 3. Germline CDR1 SNHLY, CDR2 FYNNEI. CDR3 size: 14 residues. This CDR3 is CASSVLAGEETQYF. The CDR3 coding sequence is TGTGCCAGCAGCGTACTAGCGGGAGAAGAGACCCAGTACTTC.

This clonotype was found a few times. This sequence joins TRBV6-1 and TRBJ2-1; D not resolved. This CDR3 has 14 amino acids. Germline V lookup: CDR1 MNHNS, CDR2 SASEGT. V lost 7 bases, J lost 3 bases, and 13 bases lay in between. The CDR3 reads CASTAGSDYNEQFF. For the CDR3, the DNA is TGTGCCAGCACCGCCGGGTCAGACTACAATGAGCAGTTCTTC.

This chain joins TRBV30 and TRBJ2-7, with D perhaps TRBD1 (5 bases). The CDR3 is 12 residues long. Germline lookup yields CDR1 GTSNPN and CDR2 SVGIG (reference sequence). The V end lost 3 bases, the J end lost 6 bases, and 12 bases lay between the germline ends. CDR3 bases: TGTGCCTGGAGGGGCAGGGTGGGCGAGCAGTACTTC. Its protein product is CAWRGRVGEQYF.

The chain links TRBV28 to TRBJ1-5; D not certain. Germline CDR1 is MDHEN and CDR2 is SYDVKM. This CDR3 spans 12 amino acids. The V end was cut by 1 base, the J end by 6 bases, with 4 bases between. CDR3 coding DNA: TGTGCCAGCAGTTTATATGGTCAGCCCCAGCATTTT. Residues: CASSLYGQPQHF.

This clonotype showed up just once. This may arise from a read error, as a much more abundant clone is one base away. The rearrangement links TRBV20-1 to TRBJ2-1; a possible D gene is TRBD2 (5 bases). Germline lookup yields CDR1 DFQATT and CDR2 SNEGSKA (reference sequence). The length of the CDR3 is 16 residues. In DNA form, the CDR3 reads TGCGGTGCTAGCCGACGACTGGCGGGTAAGGACAATGAGCAGTTCTTC. This translates into CGASRRLAGKDNEQFF.

In its sample, this clonotype was seen a few times. The chain uses TRBV7-9 and TRBJ2-6; D possibly matches TRBD1 or TRBD2 (6 bases each). Trimming took 5 bases from V and 3 from J, leaving 17 bases between them. CDR1 and CDR2 (germline): SEHNR, FQNEAQ (reference sequence). The CDR3 runs 17 residues. CDR3 sequence (DNA): TGTGCCAGCAGCCTCTTCGAAGGGGGGTTTGGGGCCAACGTCCTGACTTTC. Translated, it gives CASSLFEGGFGANVLTF.

This chain joins TRBV6-2 or TRBV6-3 and TRBJ2-3, with unresolved D. The CDR3 loop spans 16 amino acids. Per germline, CDR1 MNHEY and CDR2 SVGEGT. Between the trimmed V and J ends, which lost 2 bases and 2 bases, there was a span of 14 bases. For the CDR3, the DNA is TGTGCCAGCAGTTACGACATTAGCCATATCACAGATACGCAGTATTTT. Its translation is CASSYDISHITDTQYF.